This T cell receptor beta chain stems from a study of identical twins. TCRdb reprocessed the 5' RACE reads with MiXCR, giving one entry per CDR3 protein. The repertoire holds a few hundred thousand distinct CDR3 sequences, with roughly 18% as singletons. All donors were healthy, and all were Caucasian. V gave up 6 bases and J gave up 3 bases; unmatched junction bases: 7. This CDR3 spans 14 amino acids. Germline V gives CDR1 DFQATT, CDR2 SNEGSKA (reference sequence). Findings and limits, study-wide: Where out-of-frame alpha sequences were twin-shared, they showed excess low generation probability.

Note on this clonotype: The antigen remains undetermined.

This TCR derives from a man aged 45-60 years in good health. The chain recombines TRBV20-1 with TRBJ2-3; 9 bases align to TRBD2. Sequenced: naive T cells sorted from blood. This CDR3 reads CSALGSGRTDTQYF. Here the CDR3 DNA reads TGCAGTGCCCTTGGCAGCGGGAGGACAGATACGCAGTATTTT.